One sample yielded the 20 T cell receptor beta chains listed below, sequenced in a study of T cells after yellow fever vaccination. TCRdb processed the 5' RACE reads anew with MiXCR; each CDR3 protein has one entry. In the table there are some 320,000 distinct CDR3 sequences, 3.5% to 4.5% of which are singletons. This sample comprised PBMCs, obtained 15 days after the yellow fever booster vaccination. The receptors come from a man aged 18 to 29 who received the YFV17D yellow fever vaccine.

The chain combines TRBV20-1 with TRBJ1-6; the D is unclear. The germline gives CDR1 DFQATT, CDR2 SNEGSKA (reference sequence). Trimming pared 6 bases from V and 0 bases from J, leaving 9 bases between. The CDR3 loop spans 14 amino acids. The CDR3 DNA is TGCAGTGCCGAACAAAGCTCCTATAATTCACCCCTCCACTTT. Protein product: CSAEQSSYNSPLHF.

The chain couples TRBV5-1 to TRBJ2-5; D is ambiguous. Per the germline V gene, CDR1 is SGHRS and CDR2 is YFSETQ. This CDR3 is built from 15 residues. The V end lost 0 bases, the J end lost 0 bases, and 9 bases lay between the germline ends. CDR3 in amino acids: CASSLDFGYQETQYF. The CDR3 nucleotides are TGCGCCAGCAGCTTGGATTTCGGTTACCAAGAGACCCAGTACTTC.

In the case of this clonotype: Its ends do not fully match the called genes, so a read error is possible. The CDR3, as DNA: TGCAGTGCTGGAGGGGGCCGGTCCAGCTACACTGAGCAGTTCTTC. It yields the protein CSAGGGRSSYTEQFF. This chain connects TRBV20-1 to TRBJ2-1; possible D gene TRBD1, 7 bases. This CDR3 has 15 amino acids. Germline V gene sequence: CDR1 DFQATT, CDR2 SNEGSKA (reference sequence).

This clonotype turned up a few times. The chain couples TRBV4-1 to TRBJ2-2, with unresolved D. Germline V gene sequence: CDR1 MGHRA, CDR2 YSYEKL. The CDR3 loop spans 16 amino acids. V was clipped by 5 bases and J by 0 bases, with 13 bases between them. The CDR3 DNA sequence: TGCGCCAGCAGCATGATGGGGTCGACGAACACCGGGGAGCTGTTTTTT. This translates into CASSMMGSTNTGELFF.

The chain combines TRBV7-9 with TRBJ2-3, with TRBD2 identical over 7 bases. Germline trimming cut 3 bases from V and 3 bases from J; bases unmatched to any gene: 6. The germline gives CDR1 SEHNR, CDR2 FQNEAQ (reference sequence). This CDR3 is built from 15 residues. DNA of the CDR3: TGTGCCAGCAGCTTCCAGACTAGCTCGACAGATACGCAGTATTTT. This encodes CASSFQTSSTDTQYF.

The CDR3 reads CASSSGGGGSNQPQHF. The CDR3 DNA reads TGTGCCAGCAGCAGTGGAGGGGGCGGAAGCAATCAGCCCCAGCATTTT. The chain couples TRBV7-8 to TRBJ1-5, with 7 nucleotides matching TRBD1. The V segment lost 5 bases and the J segment 1 base; nucleotides outside the gene matches: 8. The germline V gene has CDR1 SGHVS and CDR2 FQNEAQ. The CDR3 loop spans 16 amino acids.

A few counts support this clonotype. This chain connects TRBV5-6 to TRBJ1-2; tentative D call: TRBD1 (6 bases). Trimming stripped 4 bases from V and 8 bases from J, with 15 bases between. The CDR3 spans 13 residues. Germline loops: CDR1 SGHDT, CDR2 YYEEEE. The CDR3 reads CASSRWGARGYTF. CDR3 DNA sequence: TGTGCCAGCAGCCGGTGGGGGGCGCGGGGCTACACCTTC.

This clonotype was detected a few times. The rearrangement uses TRBV6-2 or TRBV6-3 and TRBJ2-3; 11 nucleotides agree with TRBD2. This CDR3 has 16 amino acids. After removal of 2 bases from V and 4 bases from J, the junction contained 5 bases not matched to a gene. Per the germline V gene, CDR1 is MNHEY and CDR2 is SVGEGT. CDR3 DNA sequence: TGTGCCAGCAGTTACGGTAGCGGGGGGGCCGCAGATACGCAGTATTTT. Translating gives CASSYGSGGAADTQYF.

This clonotype was counted only a few times. The chain uses TRBV7-2 and TRBJ2-3, with D unresolved. Per germline, CDR1 SGHTA and CDR2 FQGNSA. Trimming pared 1 base from V and 6 bases from J, leaving 8 bases between. CDR3 length: 13 residues. DNA for the CDR3: TGTGCCAGCAGCTTAGGGACCCGGGATACGCAGTATTTT. As protein: CASSLGTRDTQYF.

This clonotype has more than one count but fewer than ten. J is TRBJ1-2 and V is TRBV6-5; no clear D gene. V lost 2 bases and J lost 4, with 8 bases in between. The length of the CDR3 is 13 residues. Germline V gene data show CDR1 as MNHEY and CDR2 as SVGAGI. The chain's CDR3 is CASSYGGAYGYTF. The CDR3 DNA reads TGTGCCAGCAGTTACGGAGGTGCCTATGGCTACACCTTC.

This clonotype came up a few times. This chain links TRBV28 with TRBJ2-7; 7 positions agree with TRBD2. Germline lookup yields CDR1 MDHEN and CDR2 SYDVKM. J lost 6 bases, V lost 5 bases, and 19 bases had no gene match. The CDR3 has 17 amino acids. CDR3 residues: CASSKGTIRIKTREQYV. The DNA for the CDR3 is TGTGCCAGCAGTAAGGGGACTATCCGTATCAAAACTCGCGAGCAGTACGTC.

The J gene is TRBJ1-5, the V gene TRBV5-5, with TRBD1 matching over 11 bases. The CDR3 totals 17 residues. The V segment lost 2 bases and the J segment 8 bases; nucleotides outside the gene matches: 12. Germline CDR1 SGHKS, CDR2 YYEKEE (reference sequence). The CDR3 nucleotides read TGTGCCAGCAGCTTAGGGACAGGGGGAACATTAGCAGAGCCCCAGCATTTT. This encodes CASSLGTGGTLAEPQHF.

This clonotype has a count of ten or more. This rearrangement joins TRBV20-1 to TRBJ2-5, with 10 bases matching TRBD1. CDR3 size: 16 residues. Germline CDR1 is DFQATT and CDR2 is SNEGSKA (reference sequence). J gave up 2 bases and V 5 bases, and 11 bases lay outside the gene matches. The CDR3: CSAYRDRGPAQETQYF. The CDR3 region has the DNA TGCAGTGCTTACCGGGACAGGGGACCCGCTCAAGAGACCCAGTACTTC.

This clonotype has just a few counts. The rearrangement joins TRBV13 to TRBJ2-2, with 10 nucleotides matching TRBD1. Unmatched junction bases numbered 9, after V lost 5 bases and J lost 3 bases. Germline CDR1 reads PRHDT; CDR2 reads FYEKMQ (reference sequence). The CDR3 totals 17 residues. The DNA of the CDR3 is TGTGCCAGCAGCGCGACAGGGGGCGCGTCGGACACCGGGGAGCTGTTTTTT. The encoded protein is CASSATGGASDTGELFF.

This clonotype was counted at least ten times. The chain is built from TRBV7-9 and TRBJ1-2; D is unresolved. V was pared by 3 bases and J by 3 bases, with 5 bases between. The germline V gene encodes CDR1 SEHNR and CDR2 FQNEAQ (reference sequence). The CDR3 sequence is 12 residues long. The CDR3 sequence: CASSFPDYGYTF. CDR3 nucleotide sequence: TGTGCCAGCAGCTTCCCCGACTATGGCTACACCTTC. Looking up the rest from reference TRBV7-9 and TRBJ1-2 gives the full variable domain: DTGVSQNPRHKITKRGQNVTFRCDPISEHNRLYWYRQTLGQGPEFLTYFQNEAQLEKSRLLSDRFSAERPKGSFSTLEIQRTEQGDSAMYLCASSFPDYGYTFGSGTRLTVV.

This clonotype was counted between two and nine times. The J gene is TRBJ2-1, the V gene TRBV7-9, with D maybe TRBD2 (6 bases). The germline CDR1 and CDR2 sequences are SEHNR and FQNEAQ (reference sequence). Trimming took 5 bases from V and 10 from J, leaving 12 bases between them. CDR3 length: 12 amino acids. CDR3 protein: CASSPQAGEQFF. The CDR3 region has the DNA TGTGCCAGCAGCCCCCAGGCGGGGGAGCAGTTCTTC.

The sample holds a few counts of this clonotype. This sequence joins TRBV4-3 and TRBJ2-1; 9 bases map to TRBD1. After removal of 4 bases from V and 6 bases from J, the junction contained 7 bases not matched to a gene. The germline gives CDR1 LGHNA, CDR2 YSLEER. The CDR3 length is 15 residues. The CDR3 here is CASSRGQGFGNEQFF. CDR3 sequence (DNA): TGCGCCAGCAGCCGGGGACAGGGTTTCGGCAATGAGCAGTTCTTC.

This clonotype was picked up a small number of times. The V and J genes are TRBV7-2 and TRBJ2-1; D perhaps matches TRBD2 (5 bases). The V end was cut by 1 base, the J end by 7 bases, with 17 bases between. The germline gives CDR1 SGHTA, CDR2 FQGNSA. The CDR3 covers 16 residues. CDR3 amino acids: CASSLVRASRNNEQFF. The CDR3 nucleotides are TGTGCCAGCAGCTTAGTACGCGCTAGCCGGAATAATGAGCAGTTCTTC.

The chain employs TRBV27 and TRBJ2-5; D is unresolved. Germline V gene data show CDR1 as MNHEY and CDR2 as SMNVEV (reference sequence). V lost 6 bases and J lost 5, with 10 bases in between. This CDR3 has 12 amino acids. In DNA, the CDR3 is TGTGCCAGCAGGAGCGCTATGGAGACCCAGTACTTC. Amino acids: CASRSAMETQYF.

V usage is TRBV28 and J usage is TRBJ1-1; 7 nucleotides agree with TRBD1. This CDR3 is built from 15 residues. Per the germline V gene, CDR1 is MDHEN and CDR2 is SYDVKM. V lost 5 bases and J lost 3; bases outside the gene matches: 9. Here the CDR3 DNA reads TGTGCCAGCAGTCCGGGGACAGCCATTTACACTGAAGCTTTCTTT. This sequence encodes CASSPGTAIYTEAFF.